This is a list of T cell receptor beta chains from one sample in a study of OX40 agonist ivuxolimab in advanced cancers. The protocol was immunoSEQ multiplex PCR, while the TCRdb copy is restricted to in-frame clones and leaves out a portion. Among about 22,000 clones listed, more than 75% were seen once. The sequences come from CD4+ or CD8+ T cells sorted from blood, collected in a trial of the OX40 agonist ivuxolimab. These receptors were collected from an adult with an advanced solid tumor such as melanoma, head and neck, liver or kidney cancer. CDR3s include the opening cysteine and the closing phenylalanine or tryptophan. D genes are given only for firm matches. Part of the rows lack a size; the others show once, few, many or a class for expanded clones.

few | 15 | TRBJ2-7 | TRBV7-9 | TRBD2 | CASSARTSGFHEQYF | TGTGCCAGCAGCGCAAGGACTAGCGGGTTCCACGAGCAGTACTTC
NA | 18 | TRBJ2-3 | TRBV4-2 | NA | CASRSRGRGAGSTDTQYF | TGTGCCAGCAGATCCCGGGGCCGAGGGGCGGGAAGTACAGATACGCAGTATTTT
NA | 13 | TRBJ2-1 | TRBV19 | NA | CASSLSPVSEQFF | TGTGCCAGTAGTCTAAGTCCCGTTAGTGAGCAGTTCTTC
NA | 13 | TRBJ2-4 | TRBV6-5 | TRBD1 | CASRGQGPNIQYF | TGTGCCAGCAGGGGACAGGGTCCAAACATTCAGTACTTC
NA | 16 | TRBJ1-1 | TRBV27 | TRBD1 | CASSSYQGAVNTEAFF | TGTGCCAGCAGCTCCTACCAGGGGGCTGTGAACACTGAAGCTTTCTTT
NA | 11 | TRBJ2-7 | TRBV30 | NA | CAYSSGAEQYF | TGTGCATACTCCTCAGGGGCCGAGCAGTACTTC
NA | 12 | TRBJ1-2 | TRBV6-6 | NA | CATLVGIGGYTF | TGTGCCACCTTGGTAGGAATAGGGGGCTACACCTTC
medium-sized | 15 | TRBJ2-1 | TRBV9 | TRBD2 | CASSVERDLYNEQFF | TGTGCCAGCAGCGTAGAGCGGGACTTGTACAATGAGCAGTTCTTC
NA | 15 | TRBJ2-5 | TRBV28 | TRBD1 | CASARTGEYQETQYF | TGTGCCAGTGCCCGGACAGGAGAGTACCAAGAGACCCAGTACTTC
NA | 16 | TRBJ1-5 | TRBV7-6 | NA | CASSLGGLGGNQPQHF | TGTGCCAGCAGCTTAGGAGGGTTAGGTGGCAATCAGCCCCAGCATTTT
NA | 13 | TRBJ2-1 | TRBV7-9 | TRBD2 | CASSLIAGDEQFF | TGTGCCAGCAGCCTGATAGCGGGAGATGAGCAGTTCTTC
NA | 14 | TRBJ2-5 | TRBV19 | TRBD1 | CASRDRGSAETQYF | TGTGCCAGTAGGGACAGGGGGTCGGCAGAGACCCAGTACTTC
NA | 16 | TRBJ2-3 | TRBV2 | TRBD2 | CASSSGTSGSTDTQYF | TGTGCCAGCAGTTCCGGGACTAGCGGTAGCACAGATACGCAGTATTTT
NA | 17 | TRBJ2-5 | TRBV4-1 | NA | CASSQVVSGAFGETQYF | TGCGCCAGCAGCCAAGTTGTTAGCGGAGCATTCGGGGAGACCCAGTACTTC
once | 11 | TRBJ2-7 | TRBV6-1 | NA | CASRGGYEQYF | TGTGCCAGCAGGGGTGGATACGAGCAGTACTTC
NA | 15 | TRBJ2-7 | TRBV5-5 | TRBD1 | CASSYWGTGTYEQYF | TGTGCCAGCAGCTATTGGGGGACAGGGACCTACGAGCAGTACTTC
few | 13 | TRBJ1-1 | TRBV15 | NA | CATSRVLGSEAFF | TGTGCCACCAGCAGAGTTCTTGGGTCTGAAGCTTTCTTT
NA | 15 | TRBJ1-4 | TRBV4-1 | NA | CASSHGPPFNEKLFF | TGCGCCAGCAGCCACGGACCCCCATTCAATGAAAAACTGTTTTTT
NA | 18 | TRBJ2-3 | TRBV6-4 | NA | CASSDSSIGGGPGDTQYF | TGTGCCAGCAGTGACTCGAGTATAGGGGGAGGGCCGGGAGATACGCAGTATTTT
NA | 16 | TRBJ1-1 | TRBV4-3 | NA | CASSQDRYRLNTEAFF | TGCGCCAGCAGCCAAGATAGGTACAGGCTAAACACTGAAGCTTTCTTT
NA | 15 | TRBJ2-3 | TRBV7-7 | NA | CASSRLGGELDTQYF | TGTGCTAGCAGCCGTCTCGGGGGCGAGCTCGATACGCAGTATTTT
NA | 15 | TRBJ1-1 | TRBV14 | NA | CASSQGSGGSTEAFF | TGTGCCAGCAGCCAAGGTTCCGGGGGGAGCACTGAAGCTTTCTTT
NA | 12 | TRBJ2-3 | TRBV10-2 | NA | CASSPGRDTQYF | TGCGCCAGCAGTCCCGGACGGGATACGCAGTATTTT
NA | 14 | TRBJ2-7 | TRBV11-2 | NA | CASSLSTVAYEQYF | TGTGCCAGCAGCTTATCAACGGTCGCCTACGAGCAGTACTTC
few | 13 | TRBJ2-1 | TRBV28 | NA | CASSLSGHNEQFF | TGTGCCAGCAGTTTATCGGGTCACAATGAGCAGTTCTTC
once | 16 | TRBJ2-2 | TRBV13 | TRBD2 | CASSYTSGSNGGELFF | TGTGCCAGCAGCTATACTAGCGGGAGTAATGGCGGGGAGCTGTTTTTT
NA | 15 | TRBJ2-1 | TRBV7-2 | NA | CASSHWGGTYNEQFF | TGTGCCAGCAGCCACTGGGGCGGGACCTACAATGAGCAGTTCTTC
NA | 13 | TRBJ1-5 | TRBV19 | NA | CASSISRDQPQHF | TGTGCCAGTAGTATCTCTCGAGATCAGCCCCAGCATTTT
NA | 16 | TRBJ1-4 | TRBV28 | TRBD1 | CASSLLESGGIEKLFF | TGTGCCAGCAGTTTATTGGAGTCAGGGGGCATAGAAAAACTGTTTTTT
NA | 16 | TRBJ2-5 | TRBV28 | TRBD2 | CASSFRTSGRTETQYF | TGTGCCAGCAGTTTTCGGACTAGCGGGAGGACAGAGACCCAGTACTTC
NA | 17 | TRBJ1-1 | TRBV19 | TRBD1 | CASSSGTGVRWNTEAFF | TGTGCCAGTAGTTCAGGGACAGGGGTTAGGTGGAACACTGAAGCTTTCTTT
NA | 15 | TRBJ2-7 | TRBV5-4 | TRBD2 | CASSLVGGGGDEQYF | TGTGCCAGCAGCTTGGTCGGCGGGGGGGGCGACGAGCAGTACTTC
NA | 15 | TRBJ2-7 | TRBV4-1 | NA | CASSPRGGLDYEQYF | TGCGCCAGCAGCCCTCGAGGGGGGCTAGATTACGAGCAGTACTTC
NA | 14 | TRBJ2-1 | TRBV27 | NA | CASSSSYPYNEQFF | TGTGCCAGCAGTTCTAGCTACCCCTACAATGAGCAGTTCTTC
once | 15 | TRBJ2-3 | TRBV7-8 | TRBD1 | CASSWGDRAEDTQYF | TGTGCCAGCAGCTGGGGGGACAGGGCAGAAGATACGCAGTATTTT
once | 16 | TRBJ2-1 | TRBV9 | TRBD2 | CASSHGLAGGWNEQFF | TGTGCCAGCAGCCACGGACTAGCGGGAGGGTGGAATGAGCAGTTCTTC
NA | 15 | TRBJ2-7 | TRBV5-6 | TRBD1 | CASSLDGGRGREQYF | TGTGCCAGCAGCTTGGACGGTGGCAGGGGGCGCGAGCAGTACTTC
NA | 14 | TRBJ2-7 | TRBV6-5 | NA | CASSYGGQTYEQYF | TGTGCCAGCAGTTACGGAGGCCAGACCTACGAGCAGTACTTC
NA | 12 | TRBJ2-7 | TRBV6-5 | NA | CASSYEGYEQYF | TGTGCCAGCAGTTACGAGGGCTACGAGCAGTACTTC
NA | 15 | TRBJ2-1 | TRBV4-1 | NA | CASSQDGAGYNEQFF | TGCGCCAGCAGCCAAGATGGGGCTGGGTACAATGAGCAGTTCTTC
once | 15 | TRBJ1-3 | TRBV5-4 | NA | CASSQELGSGNTIYF | TGTGCCAGCAGTCAAGAGCTAGGCTCTGGAAACACCATATATTTT
NA | 13 | TRBJ2-5 | TRBV28 | TRBD1 | CASRQQGIETQYF | TGTGCCAGCAGGCAACAGGGGATAGAGACCCAGTACTTC
NA | 14 | TRBJ2-7 | TRBV4-1 | TRBD2 | CASSSKGEGYEQYF | TGCGCCAGCAGCTCAAAAGGGGAGGGCTACGAGCAGTACTTC
NA | 16 | TRBJ2-1 | TRBV5-1 | TRBD2 | CASSPLAGGSYNEQFF | TGCGCCAGCAGCCCTCTCGCGGGAGGCTCCTACAATGAGCAGTTCTTC
NA | 14 | TRBJ2-7 | TRBV10-2 | TRBD2 | CASGAGGTPYEQYF | TGCGCCAGCGGGGCGGGAGGGACCCCCTACGAGCAGTACTTC
NA | 12 | TRBJ2-7 | TRBV27 | NA | CASGTGSYEQYF | TGTGCCAGCGGAACAGGGTCGTACGAGCAGTACTTC
NA | 11 | TRBJ2-1 | TRBV28 | NA | CASSLADRLFF | TGTGCCAGCAGCTTGGCCGACCGACTGTTCTTC
NA | 16 | TRBJ2-1 | TRBV9 | TRBD2 | CASSLGLAGPRNEQFF | TGTGCCAGCAGCTTGGGACTAGCGGGACCCAGAAATGAGCAGTTCTTC
NA | 16 | TRBJ2-4 | TRBV28 | TRBD2 | CASSSQWTSAQNIQYF | TGTGCCAGCAGTTCCCAATGGACTAGCGCCCAAAACATTCAGTACTTC
NA | 13 | TRBJ2-1 | TRBV7-9 | NA | CASSLGAVNEQFF | TGTGCCAGCAGCTTAGGGGCAGTCAATGAGCAGTTCTTC
NA | 15 | TRBJ2-1 | TRBV6-6 | TRBD2 | CASSYSAGADNEQFF | TGTGCCAGCAGTTACTCGGCGGGAGCGGACAATGAGCAGTTCTTC
NA | 15 | TRBJ1-4 | TRBV11-2 | NA | CASAPEGGGAEKLFF | TGTGCCAGCGCGCCCGAGGGTGGGGGAGCTGAAAAACTGTTTTTT
NA | 13 | TRBJ1-1 | TRBV9 | NA | CASNAEGSREAFF | TGTGCCAGCAACGCGGAGGGCAGTCGGGAAGCTTTCTTT